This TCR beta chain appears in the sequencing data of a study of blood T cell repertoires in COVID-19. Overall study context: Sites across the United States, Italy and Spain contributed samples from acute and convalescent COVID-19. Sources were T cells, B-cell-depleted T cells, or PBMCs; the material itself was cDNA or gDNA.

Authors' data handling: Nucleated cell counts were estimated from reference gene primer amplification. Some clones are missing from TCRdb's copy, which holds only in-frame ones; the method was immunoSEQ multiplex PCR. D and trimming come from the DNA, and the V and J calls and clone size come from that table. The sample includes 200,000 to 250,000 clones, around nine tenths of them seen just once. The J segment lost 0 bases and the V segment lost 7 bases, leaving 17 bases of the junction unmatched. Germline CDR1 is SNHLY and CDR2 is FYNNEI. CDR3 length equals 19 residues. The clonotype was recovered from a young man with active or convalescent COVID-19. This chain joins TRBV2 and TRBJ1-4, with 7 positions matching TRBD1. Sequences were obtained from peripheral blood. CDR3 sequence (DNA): TGTGCCAGCACCGTTACATTAGAACGGACAGGAGCAACTAATGAAAAACTGTTTTTT. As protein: CASTVTLERTGATNEKLFF.